Below, 6 T cell receptor beta chains from the same sample are listed, as sequenced in a study of shared clonotypes between healthy human individuals. Repertoires were generated with immunoSEQ multiplex PCR, while TCRdb's copy carries only in-frame clones and drops some. The data contain roughly 2.5 million clones, 85% to 95% of them singletons. Input material: naive CD4+ T cells sorted from blood. Specified subset: CD45RA+ positively selected. The receptor source for this set is a man aged 18 to 30 in good health.

The chain combines TRBV7-8 with TRBJ1-6; D perhaps matches TRBD1 (6 bases). The CDR3 sequence is 16 residues long. The germline CDR1 and CDR2 sequences are SGHVS and FQNEAQ. Between the trimmed V and J ends, which lost 3 bases and 7 bases, there was a span of 16 bases. CDR3 residues: CASSFMGGLGNSPLHF. The CDR3 nucleotides read TGTGCCAGCAGCTTTATGGGGGGCCTGGGGAATTCACCCCTCCACTTT. Full variable domain (rest looked up from reference TRBV7-8 and TRBJ1-6): GAGVSQSPRYKVAKRGQDVALRCDPISGHVSLFWYQQALGQGPEFLTYFQNEAQLDKSGLPSDRFFAERPEGSVSTLKIQRTQQEDSAVYLCASSFMGGLGNSPLHFGNGTRLTVT.

The chain has TRBV18 and TRBJ2-1; D is undetermined. The CDR3 contains 21 residues. CDR1 and CDR2 (germline): KGHSH, LQKENI. The ends were cut back, 0 bases at V and 1 base at J, with 25 bases in the middle. The CDR3 DNA reads as TGTGCCAGCTCACCACCCCAGACAAAGCCTGCTACCCCCCGGTCCTACAATGAGCAGTTCTTC. Translation gives CASSPPQTKPATPRSYNEQFF. Based on the CDR3 plus reference TRBV18 and TRBJ2-1, the full variable domain is NAGVMQNPRHLVRRRGQEARLRCSPMKGHSHVYWYRQLPEEGLKFMVYLQKENIIDESGMPKERFSAEFPKEGPSILRIQQVVRGDSAAYFCASSPPQTKPATPRSYNEQFFGPGTRLTVL.

This rearrangement joins TRBV10-3 to TRBJ1-1; 9 bases agree with TRBD1. This CDR3 contains 15 residues. In germline, CDR1 is ENHRY, CDR2 SYGVKD. V lost 6 bases, J lost 5 bases, and 10 bases stayed unmatched. Written as DNA, the CDR3 is TGTGCCATCAGCCCACAGGGGGCTGGGAGTACTGAAGCTTTCTTT. This codes for CAISPQGAGSTEAFF.

This clone was seen only once. The rearrangement links TRBV10-2 to TRBJ1-2, with a tentative D call TRBD1 (6 bases). V was shortened by 2 bases and J by 4 bases, with 11 bases between the two germline ends. CDR3 size: 14 residues. Germline assignment: CDR1 WSHSY and CDR2 SAAADI. CDR3 protein: CASSEGGTLYGYTF. The CDR3 DNA follows: TGCGCCAGCAGTGAGGGCGGGACACTCTATGGCTACACCTTC.

The rearrangement uses TRBV6-1 and TRBJ1-1; 12 bases agree with TRBD1. This CDR3 comprises 15 residues. V was clipped by 6 bases and J by 4 bases; unmatched bases: 6. Germline V gives CDR1 MNHNS, CDR2 SASEGT. As DNA, the CDR3 is TGTGCCAGCAGCCAACCGGGACAGGGGGCCACTGAAGCTTTCTTT. Its translation: CASSQPGQGATEAFF.

V is TRBV7-6 and J is TRBJ1-2; 8 positions agree with TRBD1. CDR1 SGHVS and CDR2 FNYEAQ come from the germline V gene. The CDR3 runs to 16 residues. The V gene end was trimmed by 2 bases and the J gene end by 8 bases; junction bases not matched to a gene: 13. Written as DNA, the CDR3 is TGTGCCAGCAGCTTAATGGAAGACAGGGGAGGGGGAGGCTACACCTTC. Protein product: CASSLMEDRGGGGYTF.